This T cell receptor beta chain was sequenced for a study of T cell responses to AZD1222 COVID-19 vaccine. Study in general: Second-dose schedules of about 4 or about 12 weeks were combined.

Study-wide results and caveats: Donors skewed white British and female; clonal diversity was possibly underestimated. The study reported that nearly half of spike-specific TCRs target unmutated variant regions. Spike-wide coverage was observed for vaccine-associated CD4 TCRs, with dominant responses at 160-218 and 743-854.

As regards this clone: Its antigen is still unknown.

This CDR3 has 16 amino acids. J gave up 7 bases and V 1 base, and 9 bases lay outside the gene matches. CDR1 and CDR2 (germline): LGHNA, YNFKEQ. TCRdb's copy holds only in-frame clones and misses some; the assay was immunoSEQ multiplex PCR. The sample yields some 120,000 clones, 80% to 95% seen once. The chain combines TRBV4-2 with TRBJ2-1; 8 nucleotides line up with TRBD1. This sample comprised peripheral blood, obtained on day 0 of AZD1222 vaccination. The TCR originated in an adult in good health. CDR3 loop: CASSQATGGVRNEQFF. In nucleotides, the CDR3 is TGTGCCAGCAGCCAAGCCACAGGGGGAGTTAGGAATGAGCAGTTCTTC.